The T cell receptor (beta chain) under discussion was sequenced for a study of T cells in Graves' hyperthyroidism and ophthalmopathy. Hyperthyroidism had been newly diagnosed in patients aged 18 to 65, and its duration was under 2 months. The study excluded patients with uncontrolled infection, other autoimmune disease, pregnancy or lactation. The CDR3 is made up of 12 amino acids. Germline V gives CDR1 DFQATT, CDR2 SNEGSKA (reference sequence). This clonotype was seen at least ten times. Amplification targeted TCR beta CDR3 regions from RNA transcripts. The primer set for the first-round RT-PCR of the TCR CDR3 was HTBI. TCRdb re-analysed the multiplex PCR reads in MiXCR, keeping a single row per CDR3 protein. Of around 300,000 distinct CDR3 sequences in the sample, less than 30% were seen once.

The origin of this receptor is a man in his forties or fifties with Graves' hyperthyroidism that later progressed to Graves' ophthalmopathy. V and J are TRBV20-1 and TRBJ1-2, with D possibly being TRBD1 (5 bases). The specimen sequenced was blood. CDR3 bases: TGCAAGACCGGGACTAACCTATATGGCTACACCTTC. As protein: CKTGTNLYGYTF.